This is a list of T cell receptor beta chains from one sample in a study of beta chain features in type 1 diabetes. Here immunoSEQ multiplex PCR was the method, and the copy in TCRdb shows in-frame clones only, minus some. The table lists about 150,000 clones, less than 9.5% of them singletons. The sequencing input was central memory CD4+ T cells from blood. All receptors come from a woman aged 18-30 years in good health. Both conserved end residues are part of each CDR3. Fields, in order: J gene, clone size, D gene, V gene, CDR3 DNA, CDR3 protein. D genes are given only for firm matches. Some rows have no size entry. The others give once, few or many, or a class for an expanded clone.

>TRBJ2-1|-|TRBD2|TRBV11-2
TGTGCCAGCAGCCTCGGGACTAGCGGGAGTTTAGGGAGCAATGAGCAGTTCTTC
CASSLGTSGSLGSNEQFF
>TRBJ1-2|few|-|TRBV5-1
TGCGCCAGCAGCTTACAGAACCCTAACTATGGCTACACCTTC
CASSLQNPNYGYTF
>TRBJ2-1|-|-|TRBV4-1
TGCGCCAGCAGCCAAGATACCAGGGTAGTAGGGATGGGTGAGCAGTTCTTC
CASSQDTRVVGMGEQFF
>TRBJ1-4|-|TRBD1|TRBV7-8
TGTGCCAGCAGCTTAGCGACAGGGGATACTGAAAAACTGTTTTTT
CASSLATGDTEKLFF
>TRBJ2-4|few|-|TRBV6-1
TGTGCCAGCAGTGAAGCGACGGGAACCAAAAACATTCAGTACTTC
CASSEATGTKNIQYF
>TRBJ1-4|few|-|TRBV29-1
TGCAGCGTTGAATTCCCACGGTTCTATTCCAATGAAAAACTGTTTTTT
CSVEFPRFYSNEKLFF
>TRBJ2-7|-|-|TRBV27
TGTGCCAGCAGTTGGGGCGGGACCGGCAGCTACGAGCAGTACTTC
CASSWGGTGSYEQYF
>TRBJ2-7|-|-|TRBV30
TGTGCCTGGAGCCCCCGACTAGGTTCCTACGAGCAGTACTTC
CAWSPRLGSYEQYF
>TRBJ1-2|few|-|TRBV15
TGTGCCACCAGCAGAGACGGTAGCGAAGGCTACACCTTC
CATSRDGSEGYTF
>TRBJ2-7|-|TRBD1|TRBV29-1
TGCAGCGCCCACAGGGGATCCGAGCAGTACTTC
CSAHRGSEQYF
>TRBJ1-2|-|-|TRBV30
TGTGCCTGGAGTGTACAGGGTTATGGCTACACCTTC
CAWSVQGYGYTF
>TRBJ1-1|few|TRBD1|TRBV9
TGTGCCAGCAGCACCGGACAGGATCTTACCTACACTGAAGCTTTCTTT
CASSTGQDLTYTEAFF
>TRBJ2-1|few|-|TRBV7-8
TGTGCCAGCAGCTTGGGTATTCAGGCCTACAATGAGCAGTTCTTC
CASSLGIQAYNEQFF
>TRBJ2-3|many|TRBD2|TRBV7-2
TGTGCCAGCAGCTCCGGACTAGCGGGAGTGTCAGATACGCAGTATTTT
CASSSGLAGVSDTQYF
>TRBJ2-1|few|-|TRBV6-5
TGTGCCAGCAGTTACTCGATAGGCGGGGAGCAGTTCTTC
CASSYSIGGEQFF
>TRBJ1-5|-|-|TRBV30
TGTGCCTGGAGCACCGGGACAAATAATCAGCCCCAGCATTTT
CAWSTGTNNQPQHF
>TRBJ1-6|-|-|TRBV18
TGTGCCAGCTCACCTCTCTCTCCGGACAGCTTAAATTCACCCCTCCACTTT
CASSPLSPDSLNSPLHF
>TRBJ2-7|-|-|TRBV12-5
TGTGCTAGTGGCCCGGACATACCCTACGAGCAGTACTTC
CASGPDIPYEQYF
>TRBJ1-2|-|-|TRBV7-2
TGTGCCAGCAGCATAGGACAGCTCTATGGCTACACCTTC
CASSIGQLYGYTF
>TRBJ1-1|-|-|TRBV12-5
TGTGCTAGTGGTTCTCCTAAGCTTTTCTTT
CASGSPKLFF
>TRBJ2-5|few|TRBD2|TRBV30
TGTGCCTGGAGTGTAGGGCTAGCGGCATGGGGAGAGACCCAGTACTTC
CAWSVGLAAWGETQYF
>TRBJ2-1|many|-|TRBV19
TGTGCCAGTAGTATATCAGAATTGGATGAGCAGTTCTTC
CASSISELDEQFF
>TRBJ2-1|-|TRBD2|TRBV29-1
TGCAGCTCACTAGCGGAGGGGAGCTCCTACAATGAGCAGTTCTTC
CSSLAEGSSYNEQFF
>TRBJ2-3|-|-|TRBV27
TGTGCCAGCAGTCAGCAGACTAGCACAGATACGCAGTATTTT
CASSQQTSTDTQYF
>TRBJ2-2|-|TRBD2|TRBV27
TGTGCCAGCGGGCAAGCGGGAGGCACCGGGGAGCTGTTTTTT
CASGQAGGTGELFF
>TRBJ1-6|-|TRBD1|TRBV6-1
TGTGCCAGCAGTGAATTCAGGACAGGGGGCCGGTCACCCCTCCACTTT
CASSEFRTGGRSPLHF
>TRBJ1-6|-|TRBD1|TRBV6-5
TGTGCCAGCAGTAACACAGGGGGCCGGGAACCCCTCCACTTT
CASSNTGGREPLHF
>TRBJ1-2|-|TRBD1|TRBV18
TGTGCCAGCTCACCGAGGACAGGGGACGGCTACACCTTC
CASSPRTGDGYTF
>TRBJ1-2|few|TRBD1|TRBV10-3
TGTGCCATCAGTGGGGACAGGAGGGGGCTTAACTATGGCTACACCTTC
CAISGDRRGLNYGYTF
>TRBJ1-6|few|TRBD1|TRBV4-2
TGTGCCAGCAGCCAAGAAGTGTTTGGACAGGGCGGGCGTCGTAATTCACCCCTCCACTTT
CASSQEVFGQGGRRNSPLHF
>TRBJ2-7|-|TRBD2|TRBV9
TGTGCCAGCAGCGTAGGAGAGGCTAGCGGACTTTCCTACGAGCAGTACTTC
CASSVGEASGLSYEQYF
>TRBJ2-1|-|-|TRBV4-2
TGTGCCAGCAGTGCTGGGGGGAGACCATACAATGAGCAGTTCTTC
CASSAGGRPYNEQFF
>TRBJ1-1|few|-|TRBV25-1
TGTGCCAGCACCGAGACAGGCGGCACTGAAGCTTTCTTT
CASTETGGTEAFF
>TRBJ1-2|few|TRBD1|TRBV7-9
TGTGCCAGCAGCTTAGCCGTTACAGGGGCTAAAGGCTATGGCTACACCTTC
CASSLAVTGAKGYGYTF
>TRBJ1-2|few|TRBD1|TRBV13
TGTGCCAGCAGCTCACGAGACGGACAGGGGGGTGGCTACACCTTC
CASSSRDGQGGGYTF
>TRBJ1-5|few|-|TRBV25-1
TGTGCCAGCAGTGCGGGGTCCGGGTTGGATCAGCCCCAGCATTTT
CASSAGSGLDQPQHF
>TRBJ1-6|-|-|TRBV4-3
TGCGCCAGCAGCCCGACTCCGGGAATCCTGTATTCACCCCTCCACTTT
CASSPTPGILYSPLHF
>TRBJ1-5|few|-|TRBV29-1
TGCAGCGTTGAGTCGGACGGGGTGGATCAGCCCCAGCATTTT
CSVESDGVDQPQHF
>TRBJ1-4|-|TRBD1|TRBV7-9
TGTGCCAGCAGCTTATACAGGGGAGATGAAAAACTGTTTTTT
CASSLYRGDEKLFF
>TRBJ2-7|few|TRBD2|TRBV4-3
TGCGCCAGCAGCCAAGCCACTAGCGGCTACGAGCAGTACTTC
CASSQATSGYEQYF
>TRBJ2-1|-|TRBD1|TRBV7-3
TGTGCCAGCAGCGGGGACAGGGATGTATACAATGAGCAGTTCTTC
CASSGDRDVYNEQFF
>TRBJ2-1|few|TRBD2|TRBV6-5
TGTGCCACCCGGCCCAGCGGGAGGGCCAATGAGCAGTTCTTC
CATRPSGRANEQFF
>TRBJ2-2|-|TRBD2|TRBV2
TGTGCCAGCAGTCCATCGAGCGGGGGGGGCGGGGAGCTGTTTTTT
CASSPSSGGGGELFF
>TRBJ1-6|-|TRBD1|TRBV5-4
TGTGCCAGCAGCAACTCCGGGACAGGAAATTCACCCCTCCACTTT
CASSNSGTGNSPLHF
>TRBJ1-1|few|-|TRBV19
TGTGCCACCCCGGAGGGTAACACTGAAGCTTTCTTT
CATPEGNTEAFF
>TRBJ2-1|-|TRBD2|TRBV12-5
TGTGCTAGTGTGGTAGCGGGGGGCTGGGGCAATGAGCAGTTCTTC
CASVVAGGWGNEQFF
>TRBJ1-5|-|-|TRBV29-1
TGCAGCGTTGGCGGGGGAAGCGACCAGCCCCAGCATTTT
CSVGGGSDQPQHF
>TRBJ1-6|few|TRBD1|TRBV6-6
TGTGCCAGCAGTCCGGGACAGAATAATTCACCCCTCCACTTT
CASSPGQNNSPLHF
>TRBJ2-1|few|-|TRBV28
TGTGCCAGCAATTTGCGGCCGATAAATGAGCAGTTCTTC
CASNLRPINEQFF
>TRBJ1-1|-|TRBD1|TRBV6-5
TGTGCCAGCAGTGTACAGGGGCGGAACACTGAAGCTTTCTTT
CASSVQGRNTEAFF
>TRBJ2-1|few|TRBD1|TRBV5-1
TGCGCCAGCAGCCATGCTACAGGGGGGAATGAGCAGTTCTTC
CASSHATGGNEQFF
>TRBJ1-5|few|-|TRBV7-2
TGTGCCAGCAGCTTAGTTGGGCAGGGCAGCAATCAGCCCCAGCATTTT
CASSLVGQGSNQPQHF
>TRBJ2-5|-|TRBD2|TRBV7-2
TGTGCCAGCACCCGGACTAGCGGGAGCCAAGAGACCCAGTACTTC
CASTRTSGSQETQYF
>TRBJ2-5|-|TRBD2|TRBV5-1
TGCGCCAGCAGCCCGAGCGACCTAGCGGTCAGGGTTCAAGAGACCCAGTACTTC
CASSPSDLAVRVQETQYF
>TRBJ1-5|few|-|TRBV29-1
TGCAGCGTCATCCGGGACTATGGTCAGCCCCAGCATTTT
CSVIRDYGQPQHF
>TRBJ2-5|-|TRBD1|TRBV9
TGTGCCAGCAGCGTAGGTCCGGGACAGGGATTGGAGACCCAGTACTTC
CASSVGPGQGLETQYF